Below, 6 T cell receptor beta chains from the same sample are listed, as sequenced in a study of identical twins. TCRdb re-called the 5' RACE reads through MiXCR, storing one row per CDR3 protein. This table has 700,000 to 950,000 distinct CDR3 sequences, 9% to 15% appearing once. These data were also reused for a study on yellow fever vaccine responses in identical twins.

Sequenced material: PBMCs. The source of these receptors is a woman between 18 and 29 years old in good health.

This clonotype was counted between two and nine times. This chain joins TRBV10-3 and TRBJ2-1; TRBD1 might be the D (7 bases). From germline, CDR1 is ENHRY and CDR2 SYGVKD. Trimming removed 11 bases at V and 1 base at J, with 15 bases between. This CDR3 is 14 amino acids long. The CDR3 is CAGGGNPSYNEQFF. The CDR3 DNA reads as TGTGCCGGAGGGGGCAACCCATCCTACAATGAGCAGTTCTTC.

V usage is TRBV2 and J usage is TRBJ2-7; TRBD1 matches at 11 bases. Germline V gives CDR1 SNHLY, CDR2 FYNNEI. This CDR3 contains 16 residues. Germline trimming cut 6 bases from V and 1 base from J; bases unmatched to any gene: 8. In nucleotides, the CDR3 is TGTGCCAGCAGGAGGGCCGGACAGGGGGCTTCCTACGAGCAGTACTTC. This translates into CASRRAGQGASYEQYF.

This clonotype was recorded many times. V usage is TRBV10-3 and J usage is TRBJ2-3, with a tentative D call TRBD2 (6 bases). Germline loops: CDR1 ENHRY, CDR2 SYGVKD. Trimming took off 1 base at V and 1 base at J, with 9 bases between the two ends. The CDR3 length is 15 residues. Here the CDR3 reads CAISEFGTRTDTQYF. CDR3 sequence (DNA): TGTGCCATCAGTGAGTTCGGGACTCGCACAGATACGCAGTATTTT.

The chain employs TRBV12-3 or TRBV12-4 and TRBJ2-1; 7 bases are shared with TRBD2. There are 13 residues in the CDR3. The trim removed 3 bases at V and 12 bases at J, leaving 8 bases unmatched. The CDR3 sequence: CASSFWTRDGQFF. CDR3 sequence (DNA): TGTGCCAGCAGTTTCTGGACTAGGGATGGGCAGTTCTTC.

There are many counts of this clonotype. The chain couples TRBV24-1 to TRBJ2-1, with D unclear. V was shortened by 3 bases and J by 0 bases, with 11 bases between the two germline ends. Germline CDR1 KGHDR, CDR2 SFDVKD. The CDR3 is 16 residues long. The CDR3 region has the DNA TGTGCCACCAGTGATCCTGCCCTGTACTCCTACAATGAGCAGTTCTTC. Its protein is CATSDPALYSYNEQFF.

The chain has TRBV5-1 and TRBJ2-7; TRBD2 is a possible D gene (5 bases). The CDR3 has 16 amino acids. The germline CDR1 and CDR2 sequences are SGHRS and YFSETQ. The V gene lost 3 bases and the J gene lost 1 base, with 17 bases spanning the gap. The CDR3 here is CASSSLSVGSSYEQYF. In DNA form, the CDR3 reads TGCGCCAGCAGCTCACTTAGCGTCGGGTCGTCCTACGAGCAGTACTTC.